This T cell receptor beta chain originates from a study of blood T cell repertoires in COVID-19. Study summary: Samples representing acute and convalescent COVID-19 were sourced from the United States, Italy and Spain. The cDNA or gDNA used as material had been derived from T cells, B-cell-depleted T cells, or PBMCs.

CDR1 is LNHNV, CDR2 YYDKDF, per germline (reference sequence). The V end was cut by 0 bases, the J end by 2 bases, with 11 bases between. The CDR3 is made up of 16 amino acids. In the original processing: Amplification of reference gene primers provided the estimated nucleated cell counts. Produced via immunoSEQ multiplex PCR; TCRdb's table is partial and in-frame only. V and J calls and clone size are as listed in that table; D and trimming were resolved from the DNA. The profile covers approximately 62,000 clones, with 70% to 90% appearing a single time and 1.4% taken by the ten largest. The sample comprised peripheral blood. This receptor was identified in a man aged 55 to 70 with acute or convalescent COVID-19. V and J are TRBV15 and TRBJ2-1; tentatively, D is TRBD2 (5 bases). CDR3 DNA: TGTGCCACCAGCAGAGATCGAGCGGTGGCCTACAATGAGCAGTTCTTC. Translating it yields CATSRDRAVAYNEQFF. The variable domain in full, completed from reference TRBV15 and TRBJ2-1, reads DAMVIQNPRYQVTQFGKPVTLSCSQTLNHNVMYWYQQKSSQAPKLLFHYYDKDFNNEADTPDNFQSRRPNTSFCFLDIRSPGLGDTAMYLCATSRDRAVAYNEQFFGPGTRLTVL.